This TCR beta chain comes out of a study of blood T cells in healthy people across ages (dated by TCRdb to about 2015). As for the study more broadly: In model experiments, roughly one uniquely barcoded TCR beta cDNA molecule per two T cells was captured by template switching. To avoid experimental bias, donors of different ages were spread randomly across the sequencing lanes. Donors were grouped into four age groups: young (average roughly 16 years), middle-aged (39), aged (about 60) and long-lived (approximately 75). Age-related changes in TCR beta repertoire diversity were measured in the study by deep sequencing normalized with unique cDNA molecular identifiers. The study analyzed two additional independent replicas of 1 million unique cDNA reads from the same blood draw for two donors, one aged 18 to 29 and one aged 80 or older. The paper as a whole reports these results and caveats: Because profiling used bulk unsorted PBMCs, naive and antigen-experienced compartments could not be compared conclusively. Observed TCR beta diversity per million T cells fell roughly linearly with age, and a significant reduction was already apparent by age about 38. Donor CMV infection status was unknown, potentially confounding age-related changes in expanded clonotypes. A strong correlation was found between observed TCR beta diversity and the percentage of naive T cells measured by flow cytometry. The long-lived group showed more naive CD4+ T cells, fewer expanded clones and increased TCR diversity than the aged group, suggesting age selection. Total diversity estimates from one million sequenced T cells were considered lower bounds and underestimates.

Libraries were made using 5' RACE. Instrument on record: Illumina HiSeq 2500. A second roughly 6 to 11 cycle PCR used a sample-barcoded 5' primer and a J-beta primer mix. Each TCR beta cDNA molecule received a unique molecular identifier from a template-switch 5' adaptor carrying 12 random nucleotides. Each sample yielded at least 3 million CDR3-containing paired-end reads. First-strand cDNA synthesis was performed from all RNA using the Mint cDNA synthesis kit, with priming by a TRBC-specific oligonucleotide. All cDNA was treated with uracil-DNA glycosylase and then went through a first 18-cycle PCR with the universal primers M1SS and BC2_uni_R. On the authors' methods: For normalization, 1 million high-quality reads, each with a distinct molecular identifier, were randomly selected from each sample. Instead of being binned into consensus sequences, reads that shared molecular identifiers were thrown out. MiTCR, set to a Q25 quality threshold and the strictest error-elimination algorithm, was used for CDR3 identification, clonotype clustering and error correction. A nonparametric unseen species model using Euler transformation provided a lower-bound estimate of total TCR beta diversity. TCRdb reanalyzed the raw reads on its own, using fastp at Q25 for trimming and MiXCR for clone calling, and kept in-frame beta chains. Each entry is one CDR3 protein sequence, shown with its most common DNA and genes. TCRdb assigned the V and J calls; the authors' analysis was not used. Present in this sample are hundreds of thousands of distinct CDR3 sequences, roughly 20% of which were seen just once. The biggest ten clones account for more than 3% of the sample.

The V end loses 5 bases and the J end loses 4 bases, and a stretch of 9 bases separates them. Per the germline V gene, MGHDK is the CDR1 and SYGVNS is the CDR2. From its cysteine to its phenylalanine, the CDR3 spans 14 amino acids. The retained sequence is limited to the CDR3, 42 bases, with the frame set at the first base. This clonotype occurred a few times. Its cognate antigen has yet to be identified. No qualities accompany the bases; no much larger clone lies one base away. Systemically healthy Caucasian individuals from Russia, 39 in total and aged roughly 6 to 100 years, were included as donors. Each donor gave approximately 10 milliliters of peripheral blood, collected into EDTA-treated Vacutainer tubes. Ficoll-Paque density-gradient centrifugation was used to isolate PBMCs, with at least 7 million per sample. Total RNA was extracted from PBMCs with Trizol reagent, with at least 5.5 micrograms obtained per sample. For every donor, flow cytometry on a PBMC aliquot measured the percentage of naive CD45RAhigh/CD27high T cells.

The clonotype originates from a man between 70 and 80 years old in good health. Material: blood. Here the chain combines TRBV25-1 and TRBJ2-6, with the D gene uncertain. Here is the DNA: TGTGCCAGCAGTAATAGAACAGGGGCCAACGTCCTGACTTTC. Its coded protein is CASSNRTGANVLTF.